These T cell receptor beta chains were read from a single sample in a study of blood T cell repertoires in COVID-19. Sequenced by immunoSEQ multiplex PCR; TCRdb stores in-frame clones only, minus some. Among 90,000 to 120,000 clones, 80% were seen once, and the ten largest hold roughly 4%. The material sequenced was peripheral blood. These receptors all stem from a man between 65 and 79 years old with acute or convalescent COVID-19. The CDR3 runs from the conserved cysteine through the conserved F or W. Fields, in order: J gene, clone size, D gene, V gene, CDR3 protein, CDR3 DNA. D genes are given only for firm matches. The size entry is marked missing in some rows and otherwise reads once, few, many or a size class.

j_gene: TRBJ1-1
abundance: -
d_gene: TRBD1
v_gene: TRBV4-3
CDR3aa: CASSRGGTGLTEAFF
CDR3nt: TGCGCCAGCAGCAGGGGTGGGACAGGGTTGACTGAAGCTTTCTTT

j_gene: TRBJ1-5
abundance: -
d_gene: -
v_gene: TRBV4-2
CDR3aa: CASSPPGNQPQHF
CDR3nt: TGTGCCAGCAGCCCCCCCGGCAATCAGCCCCAGCATTTT

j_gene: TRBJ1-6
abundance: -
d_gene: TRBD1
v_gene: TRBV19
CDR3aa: CASSAGTGGFSPLHF
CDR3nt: TGTGCCAGTAGTGCGGGGACAGGGGGCTTTTCACCCCTCCACTTT

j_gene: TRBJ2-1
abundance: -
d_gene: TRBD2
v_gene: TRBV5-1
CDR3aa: CASSIALAGRDSKQFF
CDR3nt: TGCGCCAGCAGCATCGCGCTAGCGGGACGGGACTCGAAGCAGTTCTTC

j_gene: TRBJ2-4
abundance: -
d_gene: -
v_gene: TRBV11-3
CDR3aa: CASSLGQARTQYF
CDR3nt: TGTGCCAGCAGCTTAGGACAGGCCAGAACTCAGTACTTC

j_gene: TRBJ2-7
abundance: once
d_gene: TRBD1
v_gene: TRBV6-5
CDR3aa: CASSYATGRDYEQYF
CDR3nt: TGTGCCAGCAGTTACGCGACAGGGCGAGACTACGAGCAGTACTTC

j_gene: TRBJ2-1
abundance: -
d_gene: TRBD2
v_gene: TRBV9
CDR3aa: CASSVVSGTSLNEQFF
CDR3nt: TGTGCCAGCAGCGTAGTTTCCGGGACTAGCCTTAATGAGCAGTTCTTC

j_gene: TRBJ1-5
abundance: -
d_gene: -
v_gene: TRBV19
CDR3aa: CASSINVGVGVSQGQPQHF
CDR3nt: TGTGCCAGTAGTATAAACGTGGGGGTGGGAGTTAGCCAGGGGCAGCCCCAGCATTTT

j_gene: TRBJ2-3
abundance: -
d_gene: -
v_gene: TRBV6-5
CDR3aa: CASSYSWQARTDTQYF
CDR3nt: TGTGCCAGCAGTTACTCATGGCAGGCCCGCACAGATACGCAGTATTTT

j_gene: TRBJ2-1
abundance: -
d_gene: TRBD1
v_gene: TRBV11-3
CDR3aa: CASSPRDRVSYNEQFF
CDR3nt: TGTGCCAGCAGTCCGAGAGACAGGGTCTCCTACAATGAGCAGTTCTTC

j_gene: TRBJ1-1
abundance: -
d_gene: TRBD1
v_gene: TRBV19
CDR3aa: CASSYRGNTEAFF
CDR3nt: TGTGCCAGTAGCTACAGGGGAAACACTGAAGCTTTCTTT

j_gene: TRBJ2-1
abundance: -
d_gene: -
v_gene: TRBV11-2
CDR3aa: CASSLGGSSYNEQFF
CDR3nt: TGTGCCAGCAGCTTAGGGGGCAGCTCCTACAATGAGCAGTTCTTC

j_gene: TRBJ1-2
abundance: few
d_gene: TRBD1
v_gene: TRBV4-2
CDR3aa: CASSQEAGGIGYTF
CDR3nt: TGTGCCAGCAGCCAAGAGGCAGGGGGAATTGGCTACACCTTC

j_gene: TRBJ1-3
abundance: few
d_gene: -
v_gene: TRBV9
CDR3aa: CASSVEEAWTGNTIYF
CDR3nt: TGTGCCAGCAGCGTAGAGGAGGCATGGACTGGAAACACCATATATTTT

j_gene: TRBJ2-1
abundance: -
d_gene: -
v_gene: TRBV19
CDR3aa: CASSIATGGDEQFF
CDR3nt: TGTGCCAGTAGTATTGCCACAGGGGGGGATGAGCAGTTCTTC

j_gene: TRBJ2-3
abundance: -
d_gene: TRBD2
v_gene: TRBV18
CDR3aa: CASSLAGGSTDTQYF
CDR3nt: TGTGCCAGCTCACTGGCGGGGGGAAGCACAGATACGCAGTATTTT

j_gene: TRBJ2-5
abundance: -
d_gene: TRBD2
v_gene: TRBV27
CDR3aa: CASRPVSGGAKETQYF
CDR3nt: TGTGCCAGCAGGCCCGTTAGCGGGGGGGCCAAAGAGACCCAGTACTTC

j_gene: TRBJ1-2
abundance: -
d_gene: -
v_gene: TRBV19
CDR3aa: CASKNNDYGYTF
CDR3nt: TGTGCCAGTAAAAACAACGACTATGGCTACACCTTC

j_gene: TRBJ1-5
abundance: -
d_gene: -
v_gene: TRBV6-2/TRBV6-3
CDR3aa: CASSFETGSNQPQHF
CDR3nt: TGTGCCAGCAGTTTCGAAACAGGTAGCAATCAGCCCCAGCATTTT

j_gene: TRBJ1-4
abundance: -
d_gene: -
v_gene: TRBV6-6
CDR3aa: CASSPGAFEKLFF
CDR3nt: TGTGCCAGCAGTCCAGGGGCGTTTGAAAAACTGTTTTTT

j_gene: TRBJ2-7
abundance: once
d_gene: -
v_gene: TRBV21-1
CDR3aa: CASSRDRERVNEQYF
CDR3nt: TGTGCCAGCAGTCGTGACAGGGAAAGGGTTAACGAGCAGTACTTC

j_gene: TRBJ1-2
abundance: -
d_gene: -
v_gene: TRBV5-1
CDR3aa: CASSPGEYGPYGYTF
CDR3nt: TGCGCCAGCAGCCCCGGGGAGTATGGACCCTATGGCTACACCTTC

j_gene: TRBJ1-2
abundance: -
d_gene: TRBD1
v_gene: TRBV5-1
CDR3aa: CASSLTGTGEYGYTF
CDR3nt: TGCGCCAGCAGCTTAACCGGGACAGGGGAGTATGGCTACACCTTC

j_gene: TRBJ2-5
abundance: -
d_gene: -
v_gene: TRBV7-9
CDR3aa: CASSPAGRQETQYF
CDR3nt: TGTGCCAGCAGCCCCGCAGGGAGGCAAGAGACCCAGTACTTC

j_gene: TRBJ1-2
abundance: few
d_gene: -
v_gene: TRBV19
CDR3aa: CASTATAPSYGYTF
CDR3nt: TGTGCCAGTACCGCGACAGCCCCTTCCTATGGCTACACCTTC

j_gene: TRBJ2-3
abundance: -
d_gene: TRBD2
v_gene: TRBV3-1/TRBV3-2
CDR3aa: CASSQDGAGGPGGTDTQYF
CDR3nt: TGTGCCAGCAGCCAAGATGGGGCGGGGGGGCCAGGAGGTACAGATACGCAGTATTTT

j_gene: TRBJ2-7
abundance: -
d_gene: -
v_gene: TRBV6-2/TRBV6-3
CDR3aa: CASSTRLGARDEQYF
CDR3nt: TGTGCCAGCAGTACCAGACTGGGGGCGCGGGACGAGCAGTACTTC

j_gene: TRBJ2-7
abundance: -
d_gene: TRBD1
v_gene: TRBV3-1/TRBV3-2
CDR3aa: CASSRQGYEQYF
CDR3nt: TGTGCCAGCAGCCGACAGGGATACGAGCAGTACTTC

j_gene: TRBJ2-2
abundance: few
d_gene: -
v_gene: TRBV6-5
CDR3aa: CASSRSGNTGELFF
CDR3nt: TGTGCCAGCAGTCGGTCGGGAAACACCGGGGAGCTGTTTTTT

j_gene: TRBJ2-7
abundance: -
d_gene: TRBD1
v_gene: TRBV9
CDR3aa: CASSGDRGFGEQYF
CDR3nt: TGTGCCAGCAGCGGGGACAGGGGCTTCGGCGAGCAGTACTTC

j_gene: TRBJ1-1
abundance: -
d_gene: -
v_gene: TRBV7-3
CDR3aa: CASSFGGGTEAFF
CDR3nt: TGTGCCAGCAGTTTTGGGGGAGGCACTGAAGCTTTCTTT

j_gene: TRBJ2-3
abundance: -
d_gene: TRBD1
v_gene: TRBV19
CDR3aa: CASSISGQDLDPDTQYF
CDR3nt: TGTGCCAGTAGTATATCTGGACAGGACTTAGATCCAGATACGCAGTATTTT